This TCR beta chain is from a study of tumor and adjacent non-tumor tissue in lung cancer. Study as a whole: Around 4.5 million productive TCRbeta reads were obtained per sample on average.

The library came from three nested PCR rounds adapted from ARM-PCR protocols. One entry per CDR3 protein results from TCRdb running MiXCR on the multiplex PCR reads. The table lists 80,000 to 130,000 distinct CDR3 sequences, less than 75% of them singletons. There are many counts of this clonotype. What it recognizes is unknown. Germline V gives CDR1 SQVTM, CDR2 ANQGSEA. Trimming took 1 base from V and 4 from J, leaving 10 bases between them. The CDR3 runs to 13 residues. RNA was extracted from bulk tissue without any cell sorting. The normal lung tissue was taken more than 3 cm from the tumor edge. Between August and November 2014, newly diagnosed, chemotherapy-naive lung cancer patients underwent thoracic surgery in China. Whole-study results and caveats: Patients with more diverse tumor TCRs had worse survival. Normal lung showed higher cumulative top 100 clone frequency than tumor.

The TCR originated in a man aged 25-45 years with non-small cell lung cancer. Material: distant non-tumor lung tissue. The chain joins TRBV29-1 to TRBJ1-2; D gene uncertain. The CDR3 DNA reads TGCAGCGTTGAAGGTGGAGGCGGCTATGGCTACACCTTC. This encodes CSVEGGGGYGYTF.